This entry lists 5 T cell receptor beta chains sequenced from one sample in a study of immune cell composition in non-small cell lung cancer. Generated by immunoSEQ multiplex PCR, the TCRdb table keeps only in-frame clones and is missing some. The top ten hold about 7.8% of the sample, which has several thousand clones, around 68% seen once. The sequencing input was lung tumor tissue. All receptors come from a human donor with non-small cell lung cancer.

The V gene is TRBV28, the J gene TRBJ2-1; no clear D gene. Germline lookup yields CDR1 MDHEN and CDR2 SYDVKM. The CDR3 loop spans 16 amino acids. With 5 bases removed from V and 0 bases from J, the gap between germline ends came to 14 bases. In DNA form, the CDR3 reads TGTGCCAGCAGTCCTCGTAGTCCCTACTCCTACAATGAGCAGTTCTTC. Translated: CASSPRSPYSYNEQFF. Full variable domain (missing parts from reference TRBV28 and TRBJ2-1): DVKVTQSSRYLVKRTGEKVFLECVQDMDHENMFWYRQDPGLGLRLIYFSYDVKMKEKGDIPEGYSVSREKKERFSLILESASTNQTSMYLCASSPRSPYSYNEQFFGPGTRLTVL.

This clone has just a few counts. CDR3 sequence: CASSAGLAGANTGELFF. The CDR3 coding sequence is TGTGCCAGCAGCGCCGGACTAGCGGGGGCCAACACCGGGGAGCTGTTTTTT. The chain links TRBV7-9 to TRBJ2-2, with TRBD2 identical over 13 bases. The V gene's germline CDR1 is SEHNR and CDR2 FQNEAQ (reference sequence). The CDR3 extends over 17 amino acids. V dropped 5 bases and J dropped 2; count of bases not matched to a gene: 5.

This rearrangement joins TRBV6-6 to TRBJ1-2; 7 bases are a match to TRBD1. V was clipped by 5 bases and J by 5 bases; unmatched bases: 8. Germline loops: CDR1 MNHNY, CDR2 SVGAGI (reference sequence). This CDR3 contains 14 residues. The DNA for the CDR3 is TGTGCCAGCAGTACCACGACAGGGTGGTATGGCTACACCTTC. It translates to CASSTTTGWYGYTF.

There are a few counts of this clone. The chain recombines TRBV2 with TRBJ2-7, with a tentative D call TRBD1 (5 bases). V dropped 4 bases and J dropped 2 bases, with 9 bases sitting between them. CDR1 is SNHLY and CDR2 is FYNNEI in the germline V gene. The CDR3 spans 13 residues. The DNA of the CDR3 is TGTGCCAGCAGTGGGGGCACGACCTACGAGCAGTACTTC. Amino acids: CASSGGTTYEQYF.

The rearrangement links TRBV5-6 to TRBJ1-3; D not certain. Per the germline V gene, CDR1 is SGHDT and CDR2 is YYEEEE. This CDR3 comprises 14 residues. The V and J ends lost 1 base and 0 bases respectively, with 5 bases between them. CDR3 region: CASSLHVSGNTIYF. The DNA of the CDR3 is TGTGCCAGCAGCTTGCATGTCTCTGGAAACACCATATATTTT.